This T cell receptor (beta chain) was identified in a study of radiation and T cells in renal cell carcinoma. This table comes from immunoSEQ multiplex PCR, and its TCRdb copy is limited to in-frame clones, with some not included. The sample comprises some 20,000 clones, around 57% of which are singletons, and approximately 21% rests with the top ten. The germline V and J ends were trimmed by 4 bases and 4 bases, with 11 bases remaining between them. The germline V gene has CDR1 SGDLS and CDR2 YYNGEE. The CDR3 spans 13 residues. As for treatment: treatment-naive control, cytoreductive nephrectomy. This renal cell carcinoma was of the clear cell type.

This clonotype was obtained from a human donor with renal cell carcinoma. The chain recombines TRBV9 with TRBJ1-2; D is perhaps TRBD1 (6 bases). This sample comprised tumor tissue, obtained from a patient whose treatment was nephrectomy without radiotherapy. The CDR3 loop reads CASSYREGYGYTF. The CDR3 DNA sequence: TGTGCCAGCAGCTACAGGGAAGGCTATGGCTACACCTTC.